This is a list of T cell receptor beta chains from one sample in a study of shared clonotypes between healthy human individuals. Produced via immunoSEQ multiplex PCR; TCRdb's table is partial and in-frame only. The sample contains fewer than 600,000 clones, roughly four fifths of which appear only once. The sample was PBMCs. These receptors originate from a woman aged 40 to 50 in good health. Some clones in this sample may be carry-over from other donors' samples. The CDR3 runs from the conserved cysteine through the conserved F or W. D genes are given only for firm matches. Only part of the rows carry a size: once, few, many, or a class if the clone is expanded.

NA	TRBV28	TRBD1	TRBJ2-2	CASRTHRDRGRVGELFF	TGTGCCAGCAGGACCCACCGGGACAGGGGGCGCGTCGGGGAGCTGTTTTTT
NA	TRBV28	TRBD1	TRBJ1-5	CASSYRDRGGQPQHF	TGTGCCAGCAGCTACCGGGACAGGGGTGGACAGCCCCAGCATTTT
NA	TRBV4-1	NA	TRBJ1-4	CASSHSGVRITTNEKLFF	TGCGCCAGCAGCCACTCCGGTGTAAGGATAACAACTAATGAAAAACTGTTTTTT
NA	TRBV5-4	TRBD2	TRBJ2-1	CASSFSPSGGNEQFF	TGTGCCAGCAGCTTTTCGCCTAGCGGGGGCAATGAGCAGTTCTTC
NA	TRBV5-8	NA	TRBJ2-1	CASSLVGASNEQFF	TGTGCCAGCAGCTTGGTCGGGGCGAGCAATGAGCAGTTCTTC
NA	TRBV5-6	TRBD2	TRBJ2-1	CASSWMLAGDGNEQFF	TGTGCCAGCAGCTGGATGCTAGCGGGAGATGGTAATGAGCAGTTCTTC
NA	TRBV5-6	TRBD1	TRBJ2-4	CASSNPSTGPVENIQYF	TGTGCCAGCAGCAACCCTTCGACAGGGCCGGTAGAAAACATTCAGTACTTC
NA	TRBV6-6	NA	TRBJ1-2	CASTGSNYGYTF	TGTGCCAGCACGGGCTCTAACTATGGCTACACCTTC
NA	TRBV30	TRBD2	TRBJ2-3	CAWNPSGEIYWKDTQYF	TGTGCCTGGAATCCTAGCGGGGAAATATACTGGAAGGATACGCAGTATTTT
NA	TRBV6-5	NA	TRBJ1-5	CASSYSEDQPQHF	TGTGCCAGCAGTTACTCGGAGGATCAGCCCCAGCATTTT
NA	TRBV11-2	TRBD1	TRBJ2-3	CAGSLGRTGASDTQYF	TGTGCCGGCAGCTTAGGAAGGACAGGGGCTTCAGATACGCAGTATTTT
NA	TRBV7-2	NA	TRBJ2-5	CASSLRSGPQEGYF	TGTGCCAGCAGCTTGCGAAGCGGTCCACAAGAGGGGTACTTC
NA	TRBV6-4	NA	TRBJ1-2	CASSDGGYGYTF	TGTGCCAGCAGTGACGGGGGCTATGGCTACACCTTC
NA	TRBV4-1	NA	TRBJ1-2	CASSQVYAIGYTF	TGCGCCAGCAGCCAAGTCTACGCAATTGGCTACACCTTC
NA	TRBV5-1	TRBD2	TRBJ2-5	CASSLAGKETQYF	TGCGCCAGCTCACTAGCGGGAAAAGAGACCCAGTACTTC
NA	TRBV27	NA	TRBJ1-2	CASSLGAIGYTF	TGTGCCAGCAGTTTGGGGGCTATTGGCTACACCTTC
NA	TRBV14	TRBD2	TRBJ2-5	CASIRHWDYHQETQYF	TGTGCCAGCATCCGACATTGGGACTACCACCAAGAGACCCAGTACTTC
NA	TRBV5-1	NA	TRBJ2-7	CASSGQFGPSEQYF	TGCGCCAGCAGCGGGCAGTTCGGGCCGAGTGAGCAGTACTTC
NA	TRBV10-3	TRBD2	TRBJ2-2	CAIRGTSGSLGAGELFF	TGTGCCATCAGGGGGACTAGCGGGAGTTTAGGGGCCGGGGAGCTGTTTTTT
once	TRBV19	TRBD1	TRBJ2-2	CASSIVGTGNTGELFF	TGTGCCAGTAGTATAGTAGGGACAGGGAACACCGGGGAGCTGTTTTTT
once	TRBV29-1	TRBD2	TRBJ2-7	CSGGLAGGREQYF	TGCAGCGGTGGACTAGCGGGAGGGCGGGAGCAGTACTTC
NA	TRBV5-6	TRBD1	TRBJ2-7	CASSYEGQRLSSYEQYF	TGTGCCAGCAGCTACGAGGGACAGAGGTTAAGCTCCTACGAGCAGTACTTC
few	TRBV4-1	NA	TRBJ1-1	CASSHVRSFAEAFF	TGCGCCAGCAGCCACGTAAGGAGTTTTGCTGAAGCTTTCTTT
NA	TRBV5-1	NA	TRBJ2-5	CASSLGGGNQETQYF	TGCGCCAGCAGCTTGGGAGGAGGAAACCAAGAGACCCAGTACTTC
NA	TRBV2	NA	TRBJ2-5	CASNAGSETQYF	TGTGCCAGCAACGCAGGATCAGAGACCCAGTACTTC
NA	TRBV29-1	TRBD1	TRBJ2-7	CSVRTGGLYEQYF	TGCAGCGTGAGGACAGGGGGCCTCTACGAGCAGTACTTC
NA	TRBV5-1	TRBD2	TRBJ2-3	CASKRDDTDTQYF	TGCGCCAGCAAGCGGGACGACACAGATACGCAGTATTTT
NA	TRBV5-4	NA	TRBJ2-3	CASSFTVSSTDTQYF	TGTGCCAGCAGCTTCACGGTGTCTAGCACAGATACGCAGTATTTT
NA	TRBV28	NA	TRBJ1-1	CASSSYRAGTEAFF	TGTGCCAGCAGTTCTTACAGGGCCGGCACTGAAGCTTTCTTT
NA	TRBV5-1	NA	TRBJ1-1	CASSLVVGGKAEAFF	TGCGCCAGCAGCTTGGTCGTTGGGGGGAAGGCTGAAGCTTTCTTT